This TCR beta chain appears in the sequencing data of a study of shared clonotypes between healthy human individuals. Study-level information: Donor composition was two women and three men, aged 18 to 49. CD4 naive and memory got three plates each, CD8 naive two, CD8 memory one.

General study results and limits: Relative to their counterparts shared across all four donors, non-shared clonotypes exhibited diminished generation probabilities.

This clone was seen once. No antigen is known for it. The CDR3 is 16 residues long. V shed 4 bases and J 0 bases; nucleotides not matched to a gene: 4. The germline V gene has CDR1 SEHNR and CDR2 FQNEAQ (reference sequence). Profiling relied on immunoSEQ multiplex PCR, and the TCRdb table lists in-frame clones only, not all of them. Here the sample spans some 1 million clones, more than 60% being singletons. Sequences were obtained from memory CD4+ T cells sorted from blood. Regarding subset: CD45RA-negative fraction. The chain is built from TRBV7-9 and TRBJ1-4, with 8 bases matching TRBD1. The TCR comes from a man aged 18 to 30 in good health. The CDR3 loop is CASSSGTGATNEKLFF. CDR3 sequence (DNA): TGTGCCAGCAGCTCCGGGACAGGCGCAACTAATGAAAAACTGTTTTTT.